Given below is one TCR beta chain in context. The sample belongs to a study of blood T cell repertoires in COVID-19. Overall study context: The origin of the acute and convalescent COVID-19 samples was the United States, Italy and Spain. From T cells, B-cell-depleted T cells, or PBMCs came the material, which was cDNA or gDNA.

Authors' methods: Reference gene primer amplification gave estimated nucleated cell counts. The repertoire was sequenced with immunoSEQ multiplex PCR; TCRdb's copy has only in-frame clones and lacks some. That table is the source of V, J and clone size, and D and trimming were worked out from the DNA. The table lists approximately 170,000 clones, 88% of them singletons, with roughly 2% in the top ten. The CDR3 extends over 16 amino acids. Germline trimming cut 4 bases from V and 5 bases from J; bases unmatched to any gene: 6. Germline assignment: CDR1 LGHDT and CDR2 YNNKEL (reference sequence). The TCR was taken from a man aged 50-59 years who had recovered from COVID-19. The chain couples TRBV3-1 (or the pseudogene TRBV3-2) to TRBJ2-5; 14 nucleotides line up with TRBD2. Sequencing was carried out using peripheral blood. CDR3 DNA: TGTGCCAGCAGCCTCGGACTAGCGGGGGGCAGGGAGACCCAGTACTTC. Protein product: CASSLGLAGGRETQYF.